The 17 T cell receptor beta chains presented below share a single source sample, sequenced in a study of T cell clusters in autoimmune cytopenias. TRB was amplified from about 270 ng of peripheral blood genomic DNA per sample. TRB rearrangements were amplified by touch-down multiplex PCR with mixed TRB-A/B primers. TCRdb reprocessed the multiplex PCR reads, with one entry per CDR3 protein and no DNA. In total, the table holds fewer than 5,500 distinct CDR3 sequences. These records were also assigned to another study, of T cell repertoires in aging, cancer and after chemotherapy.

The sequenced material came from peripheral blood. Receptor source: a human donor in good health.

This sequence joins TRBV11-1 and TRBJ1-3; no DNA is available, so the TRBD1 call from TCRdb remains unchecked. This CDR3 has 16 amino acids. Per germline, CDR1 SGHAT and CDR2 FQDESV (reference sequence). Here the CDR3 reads CASSRQTGSSGNTIYF. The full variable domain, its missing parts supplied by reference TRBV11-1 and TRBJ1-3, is EAEVAQSPRYKITEKSQAVAFWCDPISGHATLYWYRQILGQGPELLVQFQDESVVDDSQLPKDRFSAERLKGVDSTLKIQPAELGDSAMYLCASSRQTGSSGNTIYFGEGSWLTVV.

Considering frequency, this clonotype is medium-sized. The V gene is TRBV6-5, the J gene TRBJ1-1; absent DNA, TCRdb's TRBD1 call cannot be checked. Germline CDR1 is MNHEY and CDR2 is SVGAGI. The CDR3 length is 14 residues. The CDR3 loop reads CASSPQTGAPRAFF.

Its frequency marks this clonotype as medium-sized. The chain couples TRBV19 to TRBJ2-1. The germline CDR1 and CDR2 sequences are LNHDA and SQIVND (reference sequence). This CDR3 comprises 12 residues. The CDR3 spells CASSNSYNEQFF.

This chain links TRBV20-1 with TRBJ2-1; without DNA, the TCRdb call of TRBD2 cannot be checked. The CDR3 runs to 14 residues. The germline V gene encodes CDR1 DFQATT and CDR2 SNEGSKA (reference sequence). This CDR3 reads CSALGSGGGETQYF.

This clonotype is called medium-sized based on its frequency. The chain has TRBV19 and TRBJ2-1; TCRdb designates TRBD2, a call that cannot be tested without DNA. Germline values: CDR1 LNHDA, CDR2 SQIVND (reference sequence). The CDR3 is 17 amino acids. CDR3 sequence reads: CASSIERTSGGSHEQFF.

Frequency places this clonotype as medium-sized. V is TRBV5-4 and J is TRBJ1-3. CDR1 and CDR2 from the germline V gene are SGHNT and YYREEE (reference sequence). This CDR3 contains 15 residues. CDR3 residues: CASSGEILGGDTIYF.

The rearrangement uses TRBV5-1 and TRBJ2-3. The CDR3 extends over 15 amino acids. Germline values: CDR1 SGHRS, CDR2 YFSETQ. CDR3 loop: CASSLAPGTTDTQYF.

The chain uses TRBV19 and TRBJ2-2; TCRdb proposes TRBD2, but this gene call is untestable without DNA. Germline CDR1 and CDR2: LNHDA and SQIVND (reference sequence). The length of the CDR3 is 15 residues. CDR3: CASSSTPASPGELFF. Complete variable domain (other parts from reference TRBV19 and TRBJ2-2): DGGITQSPKYLFRKEGQNVTLSCEQNLNHDAMYWYRQDPGQGLRLIYYSQIVNDFQKGDIAEGYSVSREKKESFPLTVTSAQKNPTAFYLCASSSTPASPGELFFGEGSRLTVL.

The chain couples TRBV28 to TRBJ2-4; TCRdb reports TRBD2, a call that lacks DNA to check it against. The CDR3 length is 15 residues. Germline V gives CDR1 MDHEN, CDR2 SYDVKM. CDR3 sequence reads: CASSSGGGAKNIQYF. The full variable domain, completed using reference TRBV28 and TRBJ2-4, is DVKVTQSSRYLVKRTGEKVFLECVQDMDHENMFWYRQDPGLGLRLIYFSYDVKMKEKGDIPEGYSVSREKKERFSLILESASTNQTSMYLCASSSGGGAKNIQYFGAGTRLSVL.

CDR3 sequence reads: CATSDIAGGTVDEQFF. The chain couples TRBV24-1 to TRBJ2-1; checking the TCRdb D call of TRBD2 is not possible without DNA. The CDR3 loop spans 16 amino acids. Germline CDR1 KGHDR, CDR2 SFDVKD.

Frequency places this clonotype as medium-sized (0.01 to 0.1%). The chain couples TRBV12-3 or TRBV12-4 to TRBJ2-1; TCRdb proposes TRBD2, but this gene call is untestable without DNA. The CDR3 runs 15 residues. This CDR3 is CASSLTSGSGGEQFF.

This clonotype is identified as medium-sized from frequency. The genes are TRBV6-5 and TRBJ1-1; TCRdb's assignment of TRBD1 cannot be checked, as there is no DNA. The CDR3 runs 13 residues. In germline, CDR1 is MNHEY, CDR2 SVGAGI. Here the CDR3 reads CASSYSGGTEAFF.

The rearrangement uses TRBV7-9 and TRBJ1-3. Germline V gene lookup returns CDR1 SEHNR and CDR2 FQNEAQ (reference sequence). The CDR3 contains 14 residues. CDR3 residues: CASSFGDTGNTIYF.

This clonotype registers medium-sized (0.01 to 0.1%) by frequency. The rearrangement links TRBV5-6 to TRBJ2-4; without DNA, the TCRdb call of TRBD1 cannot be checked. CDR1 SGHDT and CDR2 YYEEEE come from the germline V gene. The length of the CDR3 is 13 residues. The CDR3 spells CASSAGQGMGEYF.

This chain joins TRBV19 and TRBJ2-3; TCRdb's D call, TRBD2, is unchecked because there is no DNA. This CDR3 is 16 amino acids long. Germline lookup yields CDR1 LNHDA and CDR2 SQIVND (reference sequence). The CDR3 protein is CASRLAGATSTDTQYF.

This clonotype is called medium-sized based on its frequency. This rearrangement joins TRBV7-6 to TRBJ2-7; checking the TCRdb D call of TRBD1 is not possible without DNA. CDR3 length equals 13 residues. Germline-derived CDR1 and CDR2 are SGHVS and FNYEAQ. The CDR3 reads CASSAGNRYEQYF.

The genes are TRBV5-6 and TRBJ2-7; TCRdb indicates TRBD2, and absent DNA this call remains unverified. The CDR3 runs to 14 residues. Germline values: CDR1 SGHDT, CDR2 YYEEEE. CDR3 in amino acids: CASQRLAGVYEQYF.